The sequence of this T cell receptor (beta chain) was determined in a study of cytomegalovirus exposure and HLA in healthy donors. Findings of the study overall: In a later analysis, HLA-associated beta chains showed higher expansion and lower generation probabilities than comparable chains.

The PCR employed 60 Vbeta primers together with 13 Jbeta primers. Produced via immunoSEQ multiplex PCR; TCRdb's table is partial and in-frame only. The sample consists of 97,000 or so clones, over 65% of them appearing once. V lost 0 bases and J lost 3; bases outside the gene matches: 3. The V gene's germline CDR1 is LGHNT and CDR2 FRNRAP. CDR3 size: 15 residues. This clone appeared a few times. Its antigen is undetermined. The origin of this receptor is a middle-aged man in good health and CMV-seronegative. The J gene is TRBJ1-1, the V gene TRBV12-5; 8 nucleotides line up with TRBD1. What was sequenced was PBMCs. CDR3 residues: CASGLVLDRDTEAFF. CDR3 nucleotide sequence: TGTGCTAGTGGTTTGGTCCTGGACAGGGACACTGAAGCTTTCTTT.